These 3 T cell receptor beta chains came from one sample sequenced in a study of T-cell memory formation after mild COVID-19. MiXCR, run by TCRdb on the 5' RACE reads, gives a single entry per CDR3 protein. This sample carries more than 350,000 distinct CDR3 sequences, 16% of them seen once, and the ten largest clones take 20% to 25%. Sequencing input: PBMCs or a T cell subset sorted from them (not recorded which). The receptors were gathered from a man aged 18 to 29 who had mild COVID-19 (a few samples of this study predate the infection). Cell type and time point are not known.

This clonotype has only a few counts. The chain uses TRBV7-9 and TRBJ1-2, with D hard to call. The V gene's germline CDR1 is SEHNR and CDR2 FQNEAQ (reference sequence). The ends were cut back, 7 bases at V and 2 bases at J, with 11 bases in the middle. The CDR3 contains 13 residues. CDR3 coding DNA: TGTGCCAGCACCCCGGACTGGAACTATGGCTACACCTTC. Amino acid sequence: CASTPDWNYGYTF.

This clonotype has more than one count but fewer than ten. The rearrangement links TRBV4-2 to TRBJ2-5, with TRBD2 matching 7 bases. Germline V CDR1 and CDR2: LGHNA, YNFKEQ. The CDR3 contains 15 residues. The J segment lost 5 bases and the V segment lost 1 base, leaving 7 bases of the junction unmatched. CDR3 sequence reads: CASSQGAGTGETQYF. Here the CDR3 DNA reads TGTGCCAGCAGCCAAGGAGCGGGGACGGGCGAGACCCAGTACTTC.

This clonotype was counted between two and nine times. CDR3 DNA: TGCGCCAGCAGGGATTGGGACCAACGCACAGATACGCAGTATTTT. Translation gives CASRDWDQRTDTQYF. V and J are TRBV5-1 and TRBJ2-3; D possibly uses TRBD1 or TRBD2 (5 bases each). Per germline, CDR1 SGHRS and CDR2 YFSETQ. Trimming shortened V by 5 bases and J by 1 base, and 14 bases separated the two germline ends. The CDR3 is made up of 15 amino acids.